This entry lists 22 T cell receptor beta chains sequenced from one sample in a study of read filtering for tumor transcriptome and immune sequencing. This library used roughly 400 ng RNA and molecular barcoded adaptors spanning alpha/delta and beta/gamma chains. Using its own MiXCR run on the reads, TCRdb lists one record per CDR3 protein. The sample has tens of thousands of distinct CDR3 sequences; roughly a fifth are singletons. The specimen sequenced was a population of CD138-negative cells sorted from bone marrow. Every receptor here comes from a donor at least 40 years old with multiple myeloma.

CDR3 sequence: CSARQPNTEAFF. As DNA, the CDR3 is TGCAGTGCTAGACAGCCGAACACTGAAGCTTTCTTT. J is TRBJ1-1 and V is TRBV20-1; D unresolved. V was trimmed by 2 bases and J by 1 base, leaving 5 bases between them. The CDR3 length is 12 residues. Germline V gives CDR1 DFQATT, CDR2 SNEGSKA (reference sequence).

This clonotype is a singleton in its sample. This sequence joins TRBV4-1 and TRBJ2-2, with TRBD1 matching over 7 bases. The germline V gene has CDR1 MGHRA and CDR2 YSYEKL. The CDR3 is 16 residues long. With 1 base clipped from V and 5 bases from J, the junction kept 7 bases outside the gene matches. The CDR3 nucleotides read TGCGCCAGCAGCCAAGGCCAGGGACAGCTAACCGGGGAGCTGTTTTTT. Amino acid sequence: CASSQGQGQLTGELFF.

This clonotype was counted many times. The CDR3 DNA is TGTGCCAGCAGCTTAGGACAGGAATACAATGAGCAGTTCTTC. It encodes CASSLGQEYNEQFF. V is TRBV7-9 and J is TRBJ2-1; D is possibly TRBD1 (6 bases). V lost 1 base and J 4 bases, leaving 8 bases between the germline ends. This CDR3 is 14 amino acids long. Germline V gene sequence: CDR1 SEHNR, CDR2 FQNEAQ (reference sequence).

Points on this clonotype: Mismatch with germline at one junction end may stem from a read error. The chain is built from TRBV28 and TRBJ2-1; the D gene is possibly TRBD2 (6 bases). The V gene's germline CDR1 is MDHEN and CDR2 SYDVKM. The CDR3 consists of 17 residues. CDR3 protein: CASGFSVVASEYNEQFF. The CDR3 bases are TGTGCCAGCGGTTTCAGCGTAGTCGCTAGCGAGTACAATGAGCAGTTCTTC. Looking up the rest from reference TRBV28 and TRBJ2-1 gives the full variable domain: DVKVTQSSRYLVKRTGEKVFLECVQDMDHENMFWYRQDPGLGLRLIYFSYDVKMKEKGDIPEGYSVSREKKERFSLILESASTNQTSMYLCASGFSVVASEYNEQFFGPGTRLTVL.

The V and J genes are TRBV7-3 and TRBJ2-3; D not resolved. V gave up 0 bases and J gave up 0 bases, with 7 bases separating them. This CDR3 comprises 15 residues. Germline values: CDR1 SGHTA, CDR2 FQGTGA. Here the CDR3 DNA reads TGTGCCAGCAGCTTAACGTCGCAGAGCACAGATACGCAGTATTTT. The encoded protein is CASSLTSQSTDTQYF.

CDR3 sequence (DNA): TGTGCCAGCAGTAGGGACAGGGCCTCCTACGAGCAGTACTTC. Its translation: CASSRDRASYEQYF. The chain has TRBV2 and TRBJ2-7; 9 bases align to TRBD1. Trimming at V came to 5 bases and at J to 0 bases, leaving 2 bases not matched to a gene. In germline, CDR1 is SNHLY, CDR2 FYNNEI. The CDR3 has 14 residues.

A note on this clonotype: A much bigger clone sits one base away, suggesting this may be a read error. The chain has TRBV19 and TRBJ1-5, with TRBD1 identical over 7 bases. V lost 3 bases to trimming and J lost 4 bases; unmatched junction nucleotides: 3. Germline assignment: CDR1 LNHDA and CDR2 SQIVND (reference sequence). This CDR3 has 14 amino acids. CDR3 loop: CASSMGQHNQPQHF. The CDR3 DNA is TGTGCCAGTAGTATGGGACAGCATAATCAGCCCCAGCATTTT.

As concerns this clonotype: With a much larger clone just one base away, this may be a read error. The rearrangement joins TRBV2 to TRBJ1-2; D ambiguous. V dropped 4 bases and J dropped 8 bases, with 14 bases sitting between them. Germline V lookup: CDR1 SNHLY, CDR2 FYNNEI. The CDR3 extends over 13 amino acids. CDR3 loop: CASSGESREGYTF. Written as DNA, the CDR3 is TGTGCCAGCAGTGGGGAATCACGGGAGGGCTACACCTTC.

This clonotype came up many times. CDR3 coding DNA: TGTGCCAGCGCGAGGACCTACGAGCAGTACTTC. Translating it yields CASARTYEQYF. J is TRBJ2-7 and V is TRBV12-3 or TRBV12-4; no definite D call. The CDR3 is 11 amino acids. V lost 8 bases, J lost 2 bases, and 7 bases lay in between.

In the case of this clonotype: A much larger clone differs by one base, so this may be a read error. No conserved phenylalanine or tryptophan ends this CDR3, so it is likely a read error. The chain links TRBV28 to TRBJ1-1; D not resolved. The CDR3 consists of 13 residues. Between the trimmed V and J ends, which lost 3 bases and 3 bases, there was a span of 8 bases. The V gene's germline CDR1 is MDHEN and CDR2 SYDVKM. The CDR3 protein is CASSFSEYTEAFL. The CDR3, as DNA: TGTGCCAGCAGTTTTAGTGAATACACTGAAGCTTTCTTG.

This clonotype was seen ten or more times. The chain recombines TRBV11-1 with TRBJ2-7, with TRBD1 as a possible D gene (6 bases). Germline CDR1 SGHAT, CDR2 FQDESV (reference sequence). V lost 6 bases, J lost 1 base, and 10 bases lay in between. This CDR3 contains 13 residues. The CDR3 loop reads CASSSGQSYEQYF. DNA for the CDR3: TGTGCCAGCAGTTCCGGACAGTCCTACGAGCAGTACTTC. The entire variable domain, with the rest obtained from reference TRBV11-1 and TRBJ2-7, is as follows: EAEVAQSPRYKITEKSQAVAFWCDPISGHATLYWYRQILGQGPELLVQFQDESVVDDSQLPKDRFSAERLKGVDSTLKIQPAELGDSAMYLCASSSGQSYEQYFGPGTRLTVT.

In regard to this clonotype: With a much larger clone just one base away, this may be a read error. The chain carries TRBV2 and TRBJ2-3; D perhaps matches TRBD2 (6 bases). Trimming took off 8 bases at V and 3 bases at J, with 6 bases between the two ends. The CDR3 runs to 11 residues. Germline loops: CDR1 SNHLY, CDR2 FYNNEI. For the CDR3, the DNA is TGTGCCAGCGGACTAACAGATACGCAGTATTTT. This codes for CASGLTDTQYF.

This clonotype appeared many times. The V call is TRBV10-3, the J call TRBJ2-2; either TRBD1 or TRBD2 may supply D (6 bases each). CDR3 size: 11 residues. CDR1 ENHRY and CDR2 SYGVKD come from the germline V gene. V was clipped by 6 bases and J by 11 bases, with 10 bases between them. The CDR3 bases are TGTGCCATCAGCGGGGGCGGCGAGCTGTTTTTT. Its protein product is CAISGGGELFF.

About this clonotype: This may be a read error, as it is one base from a much larger clone. The genes are TRBV28 and TRBJ1-1; D is unclear. Looked up from germline, CDR1 is MDHEN and CDR2 is SYDVKM. The CDR3 spans 14 residues. V was shortened by 4 bases and J by 3 bases, with 12 bases between the two germline ends. CDR3: CASSWPPEDTEAFF. The CDR3 DNA reads as TGTGCCAGCAGTTGGCCCCCGGAGGACACTGAAGCTTTCTTT.

The rearrangement joins TRBV5-1 to TRBJ2-3, with TRBD2 matching 7 bases. The CDR3 covers 16 residues. The germline V gene encodes CDR1 SGHRS and CDR2 YFSETQ. V dropped 3 bases and J dropped 4; count of bases not matched to a gene: 11. CDR3 loop: CASSSRDYKGADTQYF. As DNA, the CDR3 is TGCGCCAGCAGCTCCCGGGACTACAAAGGGGCAGATACGCAGTATTTT.

Many counts were recorded for this clonotype. The CDR3 sequence is CATGTAGETQYF. Here the CDR3 DNA reads TGTGCTACCGGGACTGCGGGGGAGACCCAGTACTTC. The V call is TRBV7-7, the J call TRBJ2-5; the D gene is possibly TRBD2 (6 bases). The germline V gene has CDR1 SSHAT and CDR2 FNYEAQ (reference sequence). CDR3 length: 12 residues.

This clonotype was recorded at least ten times. The V call is TRBV29-1, the J call TRBJ2-2; D gene uncertain. The CDR3 length is 13 residues. Trimming removed 3 bases at V and 5 bases at J, with 10 bases between. Germline CDR1 is SQVTM and CDR2 is ANQGSEA. The CDR3 sequence is CSVEIRATGELFF. For the CDR3, the DNA is TGCAGCGTTGAGATCCGGGCGACCGGGGAGCTGTTTTTT.

At least ten counts were recorded for this clonotype. The chain is built from TRBV28 and TRBJ2-7, with 13 bases identical to TRBD2. With 6 bases clipped from V and 4 bases from J, the junction kept 6 bases outside the gene matches. CDR1 and CDR2 from the germline V gene are MDHEN and SYDVKM. This CDR3 is built from 15 residues. The CDR3, as DNA: TGTGCCAGCAGCCGGACTAGCGGGAGAGGGTACGAGCAGTACTTC. Protein: CASSRTSGRGYEQYF.

The V call is TRBV3-1, the J call TRBJ1-2; maybe TRBD1 (5 bases). The germline V and J ends were trimmed by 2 bases and 4 bases, with 23 bases remaining between them. Germline lookup yields CDR1 LGHDT and CDR2 YNNKEL (reference sequence). The CDR3 length is 18 residues. The chain's CDR3 is CASSQSYQGFTQGYGYTF. The CDR3 DNA is TGTGCCAGCAGCCAATCCTATCAGGGTTTTACCCAGGGCTATGGCTACACCTTC.

This clonotype was picked up many times. The rearrangement links TRBV6-5 to TRBJ1-1, with D unclear. Germline V CDR1 and CDR2: MNHEY, SVGAGI. Trimming removed 6 bases from V and 3 bases from J, with 5 bases in between. The CDR3 has 11 residues. In nucleotides, the CDR3 is TGTGCCAGCAGGCTATACACTGAAGCTTTCTTT. Translation gives CASRLYTEAFF.

This clonotype was detected only once. The chain links TRBV5-1 to TRBJ2-3; no firm D call. CDR1 is SGHRS and CDR2 is YFSETQ in the germline V gene. CDR3 length: 16 amino acids. The V gene lost 0 bases and the J gene lost 2 bases, with 13 bases spanning the gap. Written as DNA, the CDR3 is TGCGCCAGCAGCTTGGATGGGCAGGTCAACACAGATACGCAGTATTTT. This translates into CASSLDGQVNTDTQYF.

Remarks on this clonotype: This sequence may be a read error, since a much larger clone differs from it by one base. This CDR3 fails to terminate in the conserved phenylalanine or tryptophan, so it likely reflects a read error. The chain is built from TRBV20-1 and TRBJ2-3; TRBD2 aligns across 10 bases. CDR1 and CDR2 from the germline V gene are DFQATT and SNEGSKA (reference sequence). V dropped 0 bases and J dropped 5; count of bases not matched to a gene: 8. This CDR3 spans 16 amino acids. This CDR3 is CSARDKGLASRDTQYL. The DNA of the CDR3 is TGCAGTGCTAGAGATAAGGGACTAGCGTCACGAGATACGCAGTATCTT.